Following are 5 T cell receptor beta chains from one sample sequenced in a study of identical twins. TCRdb re-called the 5' RACE reads through MiXCR, storing one row per CDR3 protein. Among under 250,000 distinct CDR3 sequences listed, roughly an eighth were seen once. These data also formed part of another study, on yellow fever vaccine responses in identical twins.

What was sequenced was memory (CD45RO+) T cells sorted from blood. The receptors here all came from a woman between 18 and 29 years old in good health.

The rearrangement uses TRBV2 and TRBJ2-1; TRBD2 is a possible D gene (5 bases). There are 15 residues in the CDR3. From germline, CDR1 is SNHLY and CDR2 FYNNEI. The V and J ends lost 4 bases and 3 bases respectively, with 13 bases between them. This CDR3 reads CASSVTAGSYNEQFF. The CDR3 bases are TGTGCCAGCAGTGTGACGGCGGGCAGCTACAATGAGCAGTTCTTC.

The chain is built from TRBV6-1 and TRBJ2-7, with 12 bases that match TRBD2. The V gene's germline CDR1 is MNHNS and CDR2 SASEGT. The CDR3 is 15 amino acids. Losses at the gene ends were 7 bases for V and 4 bases for J; bases not matched to a gene: 8. CDR3 DNA: TGTGCCAGCACCACGACGCTAGCGGGAGGGTACGAGCAGTACTTC. This codes for CASTTTLAGGYEQYF.

V gene TRBV27 combines with J gene TRBJ1-6; D not certain. The CDR3 loop spans 17 amino acids. CDR1 is MNHEY, CDR2 SMNVEV, per germline (reference sequence). The germline V and J ends were trimmed by 2 bases and 2 bases, with 13 bases remaining between them. CDR3 loop: CASSLLEELAYNSPLHF. CDR3 DNA sequence: TGTGCCAGCAGTTTACTCGAGGAACTCGCCTATAATTCACCCCTCCACTTT.

This clonotype was observed at least ten times. This chain links TRBV7-2 with TRBJ2-2, with 8 bases that match TRBD1. The germline V gene has CDR1 SGHTA and CDR2 FQGNSA. J gave up 0 bases and V 1 base, and 1 base lay outside the gene matches. The CDR3 loop spans 16 amino acids. The CDR3 nucleotides are TGTGCCAGCAGCTTAGGACAGGGGACGAACACCGGGGAGCTGTTTTTT. Encoded protein: CASSLGQGTNTGELFF.

This clonotype was detected only a few times. This sequence joins TRBV6-1 and TRBJ2-1; 9 nucleotides line up with TRBD1. The length of the CDR3 is 16 residues. The J segment lost 0 bases and the V segment lost 11 bases, leaving 11 bases of the junction unmatched. Germline V CDR1 and CDR2: MNHNS, SASEGT. The CDR3 loop reads CAGTGGGKLSYNEQFF. The CDR3 DNA sequence: TGTGCCGGCACAGGGGGCGGAAAACTCTCCTACAATGAGCAGTTCTTC.